The TCR beta chain described here comes from a study of T cell changes during pregnancy in multiple sclerosis. Only in-frame clones appear in the TCRdb table, and some are missing; sequencing was by immunoSEQ multiplex PCR. The sample has tens of thousands of clones, 85% to 95% seen once. Germline loops: CDR1 MNHEY, CDR2 SMNVEV (reference sequence). The CDR3 spans 15 residues. Trimming cost V 2 bases and J 6 bases; bases outside gene matches: 5. This clone was found once. J is TRBJ1-5 and V is TRBV27; the match to TRBD1 covers 9 bases. The sample was CD8+ T cells from peripheral blood mononuclear cells, taken in the second trimester of pregnancy. This receptor was taken from a female donor with multiple sclerosis, enrolled in a pregnancy study. For the CDR3, the DNA is TGTGCCAGCAGTTTAAGGGGGACAGGGTCTCAGCCCCAGCATTTT. Residues: CASSLRGTGSQPQHF.